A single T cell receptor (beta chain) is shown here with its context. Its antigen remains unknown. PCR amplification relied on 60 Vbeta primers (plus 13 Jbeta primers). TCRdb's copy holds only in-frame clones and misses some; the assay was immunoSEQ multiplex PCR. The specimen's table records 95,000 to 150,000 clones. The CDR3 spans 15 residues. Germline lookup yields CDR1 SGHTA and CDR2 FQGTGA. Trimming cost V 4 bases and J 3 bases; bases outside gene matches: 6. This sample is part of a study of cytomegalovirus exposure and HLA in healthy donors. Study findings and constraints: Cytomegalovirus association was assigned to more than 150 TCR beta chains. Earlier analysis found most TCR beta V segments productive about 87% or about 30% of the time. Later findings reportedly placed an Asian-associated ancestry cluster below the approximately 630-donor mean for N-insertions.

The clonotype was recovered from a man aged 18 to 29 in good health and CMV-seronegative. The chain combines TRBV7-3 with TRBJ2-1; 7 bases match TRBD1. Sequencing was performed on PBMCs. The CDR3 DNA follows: TGTGCCAGCAGCTCTACAGGGGCTCTCTACAATGAGCAGTTCTTC. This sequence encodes CASSSTGALYNEQFF. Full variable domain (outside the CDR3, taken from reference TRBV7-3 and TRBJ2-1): GAGVSQTPSNKVTEKGKYVELRCDPISGHTALYWYRQSLGQGPEFLIYFQGTGAADDSGLPNDRFFAVRPEGSVSTLKIQRTERGDSAVYLCASSSTGALYNEQFFGPGTRLTVL.